One and the same sample provided the 25 T cell receptor beta chains below, sequenced in a study of cytomegalovirus exposure and HLA in healthy donors. PCR primers comprised 60 Vbeta and 13 Jbeta primers. The protocol was immunoSEQ multiplex PCR, while the TCRdb copy is restricted to in-frame clones and leaves out a portion. This sample has some 42,000 clones, with about 50% found just once. Material for sequencing was PBMCs. These receptors were obtained from a human donor in good health.

Written as DNA, the CDR3 is TGTGCCAGTGAGGGCCGGGGGTTGGAGGAGCAGTACTTC. Translating gives CASEGRGLEEQYF. The V and J genes are TRBV19 and TRBJ2-7; D possibly corresponds to TRBD2 (6 bases). This CDR3 has 13 residues. Trimming took off 8 bases at V and 7 bases at J, with 18 bases between the two ends. Germline lookup yields CDR1 LNHDA and CDR2 SQIVND (reference sequence).

Comments on this clone: This sample includes further DNA sequences coding for the same CDR3. The CDR3 reads CASSPGQNTEAFF. The CDR3 DNA sequence: TGTGCCAGCTCACCGGGACAGAACACTGAAGCTTTCTTT. The chain uses TRBV18 and TRBJ1-1, with a weak D call TRBD1 (6 bases). CDR1 is KGHSH, CDR2 LQKENI, per germline. The CDR3 has 13 residues. V was pared by 3 bases and J by 1 base, with 6 bases between.

This clone was seen a few times. The CDR3 nucleotides read TGTGCCAGCAGTTCCTGGACTAGCGGGGGAAGAGAGACCCAGTACTTC. Amino acids: CASSSWTSGGRETQYF. The V and J genes are TRBV27 and TRBJ2-5, with TRBD2 identical over 13 bases. The germline V gene has CDR1 MNHEY and CDR2 SMNVEV (reference sequence). V trimming: 4 bases; J trimming: 4 bases; junction bases outside the gene matches: 6. The CDR3 spans 16 residues.

The rearrangement joins TRBV6-6 to TRBJ1-6, with unresolved D. V shed 0 bases and J shed 7 bases, with 10 bases lying between them. The germline gives CDR1 MNHNY, CDR2 SVGAGI (reference sequence). There are 15 residues in the CDR3. The chain's CDR3 is CASSYSTPQNSPLHF. DNA for the CDR3: TGTGCCAGCAGTTACTCAACTCCCCAAAATTCACCCCTCCACTTT.

This clone came up a few times. V and J are TRBV6-4 and TRBJ2-1; TRBD2 agrees at 8 bases. Germline CDR1 and CDR2: MRHNA and SNTAGT. V trimming: 4 bases; J trimming: 6 bases; junction bases outside the gene matches: 2. There are 13 residues in the CDR3. CDR3 sequence: CASSAGGPNEQFF. The DNA of the CDR3 is TGTGCCAGCAGTGCGGGAGGGCCCAATGAGCAGTTCTTC.

This clone was detected only a few times. This sequence joins TRBV6-1 and TRBJ1-1; 7 positions agree with TRBD1. CDR3 length: 12 amino acids. J gave up 5 bases and V 5 bases, and 2 bases lay outside the gene matches. Germline CDR1 is MNHNS and CDR2 is SASEGT. The CDR3 loop is CASSKTGTEAFF. As DNA, the CDR3 is TGTGCCAGCAGTAAGACAGGGACTGAAGCTTTCTTT.

The V call is TRBV7-3, the J call TRBJ2-7; D gene uncertain. This CDR3 spans 13 amino acids. Trimming removed 8 bases from V and 2 bases from J, with 13 bases in between. CDR1 is SGHTA and CDR2 is FQGTGA in the germline V gene. In DNA form, the CDR3 reads TGTGCCAGCGGAGCTGGAAGCGCCTACGAGCAGTACTTC. Translation: CASGAGSAYEQYF. Full variable domain (remainder filled in from reference TRBV7-3 and TRBJ2-7): GAGVSQTPSNKVTEKGKYVELRCDPISGHTALYWYRQSLGQGPEFLIYFQGTGAADDSGLPNDRFFAVRPEGSVSTLKIQRTERGDSAVYLCASGAGSAYEQYFGPGTRLTVT.

The chain employs TRBV5-1 and TRBJ1-2; the match to TRBD1 covers 7 bases. CDR3 length: 15 residues. Per the germline V gene, CDR1 is SGHRS and CDR2 is YFSETQ. Trimming removed 0 bases from V and 5 bases from J; junction bases left unmatched: 7. This chain's CDR3 is CASSLGPPTGYGYTF. In DNA, the CDR3 is TGCGCCAGCAGCTTGGGCCCGCCGACAGGGTATGGCTACACCTTC.

The chain recombines TRBV4-1 with TRBJ2-7; 9 nucleotides match TRBD1. Germline CDR1 MGHRA, CDR2 YSYEKL. The CDR3 is 16 residues long. Germline trimming cut 4 bases from V and 3 bases from J; bases unmatched to any gene: 10. CDR3 protein: CASSRRGTGSLYEQYF. DNA for the CDR3: TGCGCCAGCAGCCGAAGGGGGACAGGGTCCCTCTACGAGCAGTACTTC.

This sequence joins TRBV5-1 and TRBJ2-2; maybe TRBD2 (6 bases). This CDR3 region has 17 residues. The V gene's germline CDR1 is SGHRS and CDR2 YFSETQ. V was pared by 0 bases and J by 1 base, with 13 bases between. The DNA for the CDR3 is TGCGCCAGCAGCTTGGGGAACCGGGACTTGAACACCGGGGAGCTGTTTTTT. Translated: CASSLGNRDLNTGELFF.

In its sample, this clone was seen once. The chain joins TRBV7-2 to TRBJ1-1, with 10 bases aligning to TRBD1. Germline CDR1 SGHTA, CDR2 FQGNSA. The CDR3 length is 16 residues. Germline trimming cut 1 base from V and 5 bases from J; bases unmatched to any gene: 7. CDR3 residues: CASSLGPTGGGTEAFF. The CDR3 coding sequence is TGTGCCAGCAGCTTAGGGCCGACAGGGGGCGGAACTGAAGCTTTCTTT.

The CDR3 region has the DNA TGCAGTGCTAGTTCCGACAATGAGCAGTTCTTC. Amino acids: CSASSDNEQFF. The chain combines TRBV20-1 with TRBJ2-1, with no clear D. V was shortened by 3 bases and J by 5 bases, with 5 bases between the two germline ends. From germline, CDR1 is DFQATT and CDR2 SNEGSKA (reference sequence). This CDR3 is built from 11 residues.

This clone was detected a few times. This rearrangement joins TRBV6-1 to TRBJ1-1; D call uncertain. The CDR3 runs to 11 residues. Trimming removed 7 bases from V and 1 base from J, with 4 bases in between. Germline CDR1 and CDR2: MNHNS and SASEGT. This CDR3 reads CASIGNTEAFF. The CDR3, as DNA: TGTGCCAGCATCGGGAACACTGAAGCTTTCTTT.

The chain joins TRBV7-2 to TRBJ2-3, with 8 nucleotides matching TRBD1. The V segment lost 4 bases and the J segment 4 bases; nucleotides outside the gene matches: 4. Germline V gene sequence: CDR1 SGHTA, CDR2 FQGNSA. This CDR3 is built from 14 residues. CDR3 DNA: TGTGCCAGCAGCTCGAACAGGGGGTCAGATACGCAGTATTTT. It codes for CASSSNRGSDTQYF.

The chain has TRBV2 and TRBJ2-3; 11 bases are a match to TRBD2. Germline assignment: CDR1 SNHLY and CDR2 FYNNEI. The CDR3 consists of 14 residues. CDR3 region: CADRLAGSTDTQYF. The CDR3 DNA sequence: TGTGCAGACCGACTAGCGGGAAGCACAGATACGCAGTATTTT.

The V and J genes are TRBV14 and TRBJ2-2; 10 nucleotides align to TRBD1. This CDR3 has 20 amino acids. V lost 3 bases, J lost 4 bases, and 17 bases stayed unmatched. Germline lookup yields CDR1 SGHDN and CDR2 FVKESK. CDR3 protein: CASSHRDLRQGASRTGELFF. The CDR3 DNA sequence: TGTGCCAGCAGCCACCGGGATTTGAGACAGGGGGCGTCTCGCACCGGGGAGCTGTTTTTT.

There are a few counts of this clone. The chain uses TRBV13 and TRBJ1-5, with 8 bases lining up with TRBD1. The germline V gene has CDR1 PRHDT and CDR2 FYEKMQ (reference sequence). The V and J ends lost 5 bases and 6 bases, in that order; junction bases with no gene match: 6. The CDR3 is 14 amino acids. The CDR3 protein is CASSQRQGRQPQHF. CDR3 nucleotides: TGTGCCAGCAGCCAAAGACAGGGGCGTCAGCCCCAGCATTTT.

This clone is a singleton in its sample. The V and J genes are TRBV4-1 and TRBJ2-7, with 13 bases identical to TRBD2. The CDR3 contains 15 residues. With 4 bases clipped from V and 4 bases from J, the junction kept 4 bases outside the gene matches. The germline gives CDR1 MGHRA, CDR2 YSYEKL. The CDR3 DNA sequence: TGCGCCAGCAGCCGGACTAGCGGGAGTAGGTACGAGCAGTACTTC. Residues: CASSRTSGSRYEQYF.

This clone occurred a few times. V usage is TRBV7-9 and J usage is TRBJ1-5; D is possibly TRBD1 (5 bases). This CDR3 is built from 14 residues. Deletions cut 4 bases from V and 2 bases from J, with 9 bases between. Germline lookup yields CDR1 SEHNR and CDR2 FQNEAQ (reference sequence). The CDR3 DNA is TGTGCCAGCAGCTCCCGGGGGGGCAATCAGCCCCAGCATTTT. Amino acids: CASSSRGGNQPQHF.

This CDR3 is CASRGQYQETQYF. The CDR3 DNA sequence: TGTGCCAGCAGGGGACAGTACCAAGAGACCCAGTACTTC. The V and J genes are TRBV6-5 and TRBJ2-5; 7 nucleotides agree with TRBD1. With 6 bases clipped from V and 0 bases from J, the junction kept 1 base outside the gene matches. This CDR3 is built from 13 residues. Germline V gene data show CDR1 as MNHEY and CDR2 as SVGAGI.

The CDR3 DNA reads TGTGCCAGCAGCTTAGAGCTAGCGGGAGGCAATGAGCAGTTCTTC. It specifies CASSLELAGGNEQFF. The chain uses TRBV7-2 and TRBJ2-1, with 11 bases fitting TRBD2. The CDR3 has 15 amino acids. The J segment lost 6 bases and the V segment lost 1 base, leaving 2 bases of the junction unmatched. Germline V gene lookup returns CDR1 SGHTA and CDR2 FQGNSA. Combining the CDR3 with reference TRBV7-2 and TRBJ2-1 gives the whole variable domain GAGVSQSPSNKVTEKGKDVELRCDPISGHTALYWYRQSLGQGLEFLIYFQGNSAPDKSGLPSDRFSAERTGGSVSTLTIQRTQQEDSAVYLCASSLELAGGNEQFFGPGTRLTVL.

The rearrangement links TRBV5-1 to TRBJ1-2; 7 positions match TRBD1. CDR1 is SGHRS, CDR2 YFSETQ, per germline. The CDR3 extends over 14 amino acids. J gave up 9 bases and V 0 bases, and 8 bases lay outside the gene matches. The CDR3 region has the DNA TGCGCCAGCAGCTTGGCCGACAGGGCAGGCAGCTACACCTTC. As protein: CASSLADRAGSYTF.

This clone came up a few times. The CDR3 spells CASGLGRQHTEAFF. The CDR3 DNA sequence: TGTGCTAGTGGTTTAGGCAGGCAGCACACTGAAGCTTTCTTT. The gene calls are TRBV12-5 and TRBJ1-1; the D is unclear. The CDR3 has 14 residues. V lost 3 bases to trimming and J lost 3 bases, with 11 bases between them. The V gene's germline CDR1 is LGHNT and CDR2 FRNRAP.

The CDR3: CASSLSRQGETQYF. The CDR3 DNA follows: TGTGCCAGCAGTTTAAGTCGGCAGGGAGAGACCCAGTACTTC. The chain uses TRBV27 and TRBJ2-5; weak D call: TRBD1 (5 bases). This CDR3 is 14 amino acids long. The germline V gene encodes CDR1 MNHEY and CDR2 SMNVEV (reference sequence). With 2 bases removed from V and 4 bases from J, the gap between germline ends came to 11 bases.

Only one count was recorded for this clone. The chain links TRBV15 to TRBJ2-7; unclear D gene. The CDR3 sequence is 12 residues long. V was cut by 5 bases and J by 0 bases, with 5 bases left in between. The germline CDR1 and CDR2 sequences are LNHNV and YYDKDF (reference sequence). CDR3 in amino acids: CATSYSSYEQYF. DNA of the CDR3: TGTGCCACCAGCTACAGCTCCTACGAGCAGTACTTC.